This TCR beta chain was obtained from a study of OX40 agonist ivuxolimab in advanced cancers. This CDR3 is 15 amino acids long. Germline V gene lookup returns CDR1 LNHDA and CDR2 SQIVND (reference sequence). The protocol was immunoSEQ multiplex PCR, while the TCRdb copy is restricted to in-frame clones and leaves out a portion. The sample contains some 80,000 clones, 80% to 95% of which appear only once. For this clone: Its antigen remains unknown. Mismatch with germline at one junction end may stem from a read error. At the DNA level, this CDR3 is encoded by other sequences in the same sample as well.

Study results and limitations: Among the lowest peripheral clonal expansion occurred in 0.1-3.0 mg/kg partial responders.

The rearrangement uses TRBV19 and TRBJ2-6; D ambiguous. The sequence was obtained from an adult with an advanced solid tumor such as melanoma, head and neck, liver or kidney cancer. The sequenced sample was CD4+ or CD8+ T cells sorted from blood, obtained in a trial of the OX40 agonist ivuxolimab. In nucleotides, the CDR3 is TGCGCCAGTAGTAAGGCAACTCCTGGGGCCAACGTCCTGACTTTC. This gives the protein CASSKATPGANVLTF.